Listed below are T cell receptor beta chains from one sample, sequenced in a study of tumor-infiltrating lymphocytes in oesophageal squamous cell carcinoma. MiXCR, run by TCRdb on the PCR reads, gives a single entry per CDR3 protein. This sample has tens of thousands of distinct CDR3 sequences; 30% to 40% occur once, and the top ten carry about 23%. The sample was esophageal tumor tissue. The source is a male donor with esophageal squamous cell carcinoma. CDR3s include the opening cysteine and the closing phenylalanine or tryptophan. A D gene is named only where the DNA matches it firmly. Some rows have no size entry. The others give once, few or many, or a class for an expanded clone.

J gene,clone size,V gene,D gene,CDR3 DNA,CDR3 protein
TRBJ2-5,NA,TRBV7-3,TRBD1,TGTGCCAGCAGCTTAACCGGACAGGGGGCAGGAGAGACCCAGTACTTC,CASSLTGQGAGETQYF
TRBJ2-7,few,TRBV7-2,NA,TGTGCCAGCAGCTTAGCTGGGACTCTAAATGAGCAGTACTTC,CASSLAGTLNEQYF
TRBJ2-1,medium-sized,TRBV7-8,NA,TGTGCCAGCAGCTTAGTGACTAGTCCCTACAATGAGCAGTTCTTC,CASSLVTSPYNEQFF
TRBJ2-1,few,TRBV20-1,TRBD2,TGCAGTGCTCGACTAGCGGGGGGTATCAATGAGCAGTTCTTC,CSARLAGGINEQFF
TRBJ2-1,medium-sized,TRBV10-2,TRBD2,TGCGCCAGCGGGGCTAGCGGGAGGGATGAGCAGTTCTTC,CASGASGRDEQFF
TRBJ2-1,large,TRBV7-3,NA,TGTGCCAGCAGCTTACGGGCCCTCCAGGGAGGCAATGAGCAGTTCTTC,CASSLRALQGGNEQFF
TRBJ1-4,NA,TRBV6-2/TRBV6-3,NA,TGTGCCAGCAGACCCCGGCCGGGGAGGGATGAAAAACTGTTTTTT,CASRPRPGRDEKLFF
TRBJ2-7,NA,TRBV5-1,NA,TGCGCCAGCAGCCCCACCTACACAAGTTACGAGCAGTACTTC,CASSPTYTSYEQYF
TRBJ2-5,medium-sized,TRBV5-1,NA,TGCGCCAGCAGCTTTGGCCAACAGGGTTTGGAGACCCAGTACTTC,CASSFGQQGLETQYF
TRBJ2-3,medium-sized,TRBV7-3,TRBD2,TGTGCCAGCAGCTTAACTACTAGCGGGCCGCTTTACCTCATGGATACGCAGTATTTT,CASSLTTSGPLYLMDTQYF
TRBJ2-1,NA,TRBV7-2,TRBD1,TGTGCCAGCAGCTTAGCGGCGACAGGGACAAACAATGAGCAGTTCTTC,CASSLAATGTNNEQFF
TRBJ2-5,few,TRBV7-2,TRBD1,TGTGCCAGCAGCTTAGGAGGGACAGGGGGGGAGACCCAGTACTTC,CASSLGGTGGETQYF
TRBJ2-5,NA,TRBV7-2,TRBD2,TGTGCCAGCAGCTTAAGCGCCCCTGGGGGAGGGCAAGAGACCCAGTACTTC,CASSLSAPGGGQETQYF
TRBJ1-1,NA,TRBV7-2,TRBD1,TGTGCCAGCAGCTCCGACAGGGCCACTGAAGCTTTCTTT,CASSSDRATEAFF
TRBJ1-1,NA,TRBV6-1,NA,TGTGCCAGCAGCCCGACTTTCAGGGGTTCGGGGAACACTGAAGCTTTCTTT,CASSPTFRGSGNTEAFF
TRBJ1-1,many,TRBV19,TRBD1,TGTGCCACCCTACCTCACAGGGGCACTGAAGCTTTCTTT,CATLPHRGTEAFF
TRBJ1-2,NA,TRBV11-2,NA,TGTGCCAGCAGCTGGACAGCCGGACACTATGGCTACACCTTC,CASSWTAGHYGYTF
TRBJ2-5,NA,TRBV5-6,NA,TGTGCCAGCAGCTTTTGGGGGGACAGTTTCCAAGAGACCCAGTACTTC,CASSFWGDSFQETQYF
TRBJ2-5,NA,TRBV7-2,NA,TGTGCCAGCAGCCGTAGACTCTCTCAAGAGACCCAGTACTTC,CASSRRLSQETQYF
TRBJ1-2,NA,TRBV28,NA,TGTGCCTTACAACGGGAGGGAGGCGGCTACACCTTC,CALQREGGGYTF
TRBJ2-1,medium-sized,TRBV7-8,NA,TGTGCCAGCAGCCACACTTCCGGGTCCACCTACAATGAGCAGTTCTTC,CASSHTSGSTYNEQFF
TRBJ1-4,many,TRBV19,NA,TGTGCCAGTAGTAAGAACGGCCTCCGGGTTTCGGCTAATGAAAAACTGTTTTTT,CASSKNGLRVSANEKLFF
TRBJ1-6,many,TRBV6-1,NA,TGTGCCAGCAGCCACCCCCCCGGCGGCACCTATAATTCACCCCTCCACTTT,CASSHPPGGTYNSPLHF
TRBJ2-1,NA,TRBV10-3,NA,TGTGCCATCACCCCTTCCCCGGGACTTCACTCCTACAATGAGCAGTTCTTC,CAITPSPGLHSYNEQFF
TRBJ2-3,many,TRBV5-5,TRBD2,TGTGCCAGCAGCCGGGTCGGCGGGGGTGGTGATACGCAGTATTTT,CASSRVGGGGDTQYF
TRBJ1-6,few,TRBV2,NA,TGTGCCAGCAGTGAAGGGCAGTATAATTCACCCCTCCACTTT,CASSEGQYNSPLHF
TRBJ2-3,NA,TRBV6-8,NA,TGTGCCAGCAGTTCCCTTCGAAGAGATACGCAGTATTTT,CASSSLRRDTQYF
TRBJ2-6,many,TRBV24-1,NA,TGTGCCACCAGTGATTTACGGACTTTC,CATSDLRTF
TRBJ1-4,few,TRBV4-1,TRBD1,TGCGCCAGCAGCCCGGGGGGACAGCTGAATGAAAAACTGTTTTTT,CASSPGGQLNEKLFF
TRBJ2-7,few,TRBV7-2,NA,TGTGCCAGCAGCTTCCAAGGGGGGTACGAGCAGTACTTC,CASSFQGGYEQYF
TRBJ2-1,NA,TRBV10-3,NA,TGTGCCATCAGTGAGGCTTTAGATGGTGAGCAGTTCTTC,CAISEALDGEQFF
TRBJ2-5,medium-sized,TRBV6-1,TRBD1,TGTGCCAGCACCGCAGGGGACAGAAGAGAGACCCAGTACTTC,CASTAGDRRETQYF
TRBJ1-5,NA,TRBV2,NA,TGTGCCAGCAGTGTAAGGGAGCGTCAGCCCCAGCATTTT,CASSVRERQPQHF
TRBJ2-3,many,TRBV11-2,NA,TGTGCCAGCAGCTTACTGCCTGTGGATACGCAGTATTTT,CASSLLPVDTQYF
TRBJ2-1,few,TRBV29-1,NA,TGCAGCGTGCTTCGGGGGTTGGGTGGCAATGAGCAGTTCTTC,CSVLRGLGGNEQFF
TRBJ1-2,NA,TRBV7-8,NA,TGTGCCAGCAGCTTAGCGGCAGGAAACTATGGCTACACCTTC,CASSLAAGNYGYTF
TRBJ2-7,many,TRBV6-1,TRBD2,TGTGCCAGCACCCCTCGGCCCGTCGGGACTAGCGTTTGGTTC,CASTPRPVGTSVWF
TRBJ2-1,NA,TRBV2,NA,TGTGCCAGCAGGCCTGAGATCAATGAGCAGTTCTTC,CASRPEINEQFF
TRBJ2-1,NA,TRBV20-1,NA,TGCAGTGCTAAGGCTAGCTCCTACAATGAGCAGTTCTTC,CSAKASSYNEQFF
TRBJ2-5,many,TRBV12-3/TRBV12-4,NA,TGTGCCAGCAGCCGCCTCCAAGAGACCCAGTACTTC,CASSRLQETQYF
TRBJ2-1,NA,TRBV11-2,TRBD2,TGTGCCAGCAGCTTAGATGGGACTAGTGGCTACAATGAGCAGTTCTTC,CASSLDGTSGYNEQFF
TRBJ2-1,NA,TRBV7-2,NA,TGTGCCAGCAGCTTAGGGCTTTTGGATGAGCAGTTCTTC,CASSLGLLDEQFF
TRBJ2-7,few,TRBV27,TRBD1,TGTGCCAGCAGTGCCGGACAGGGGACCCACGAGCAGTACTTC,CASSAGQGTHEQYF
TRBJ2-1,many,TRBV11-1,NA,TGTGCCAGCAGCTTATTTATAACGGAGCCGTACAATGAGCAGTTCTTC,CASSLFITEPYNEQFF